The T cell receptor beta chain under discussion was sequenced for a study of control samples from healthy donors and cancer patients. The CDR3 has 15 amino acids. The V and J ends lost 4 bases and 3 bases respectively, with 10 bases between them. In germline, CDR1 is SGHVS, CDR2 FQNEAQ. Sequencing was performed with immunoSEQ multiplex PCR; in TCRdb, only in-frame clones are kept and a portion is missing. Of around 200,000 clones in the sample, 85% to 95% were seen once. Sequencing was done on a sample of blood. This clonotype originated in a man aged 45-65 years in good health. V usage is TRBV7-8 and J usage is TRBJ1-6, with a possible D match to TRBD1 (5 bases). The CDR3 sequence is CASSSGLHYNSPLHF. DNA for the CDR3: TGTGCCAGCAGCTCGGGACTCCACTATAATTCACCCCTCCACTTT.